This T cell receptor beta chain was observed in a study of vaccination effects on CD4 cells after COVID-19. Across the whole study: Everyone in the study got two shots of either the BNT162b2 or mRNA-1273 vaccine.

Remarks on this clone: Its target is not known.

This CDR3 has 13 amino acids. CDR1 is GTSNPN and CDR2 is SVGIG in the germline V gene (reference sequence). V was shortened by 0 bases and J by 5 bases, with 10 bases between the two germline ends. Overall study findings and caveats: Spike-reactive clones found after vaccination in convalescents were mainly new vaccine-induced clones.

Viral peptide pools were used in the ViraFEST assay to expand antigen-specific CD4+ T cells, and sequencing came afterward. CD4+ T cell isolation took place after approximately 11 days of culture. The individual was infected with SARS-CoV-2 between March and December 2020, as confirmed by PCR. Sequencing used immunoSEQ multiplex PCR; TCRdb keeps in-frame clones, though not all of them. The data contain 20,000 to 25,000 clones, 75% to 85% of them singletons. The sample in question was CD4+ T cells from PBMCs cultured with a peptide pool, obtained before COVID-19 vaccination. The chain combines TRBV30 with TRBJ2-5; D gene unclear. The source is a human donor who had a prior SARS-CoV-2 infection. The CDR3 DNA reads as TGTGCCTGGAGTGTATTGTCCGGGGAGACCCAGTACTTC. Its protein product is CAWSVLSGETQYF.